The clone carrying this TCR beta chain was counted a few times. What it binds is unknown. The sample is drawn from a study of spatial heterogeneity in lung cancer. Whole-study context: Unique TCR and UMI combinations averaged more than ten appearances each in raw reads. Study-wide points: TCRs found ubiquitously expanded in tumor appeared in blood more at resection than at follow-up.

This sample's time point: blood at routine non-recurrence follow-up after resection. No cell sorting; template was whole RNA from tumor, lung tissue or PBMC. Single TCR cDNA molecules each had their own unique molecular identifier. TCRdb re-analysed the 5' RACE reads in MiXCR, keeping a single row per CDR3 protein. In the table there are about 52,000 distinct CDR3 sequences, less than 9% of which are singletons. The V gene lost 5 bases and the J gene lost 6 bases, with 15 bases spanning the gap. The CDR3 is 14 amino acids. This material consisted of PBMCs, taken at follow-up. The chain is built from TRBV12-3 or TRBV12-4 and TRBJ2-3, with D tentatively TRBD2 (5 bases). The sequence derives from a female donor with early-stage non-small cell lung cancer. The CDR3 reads CASSPAVALDTQYF. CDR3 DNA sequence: TGTGCCAGCAGTCCAGCGGTGGCATTGGATACGCAGTATTTT.